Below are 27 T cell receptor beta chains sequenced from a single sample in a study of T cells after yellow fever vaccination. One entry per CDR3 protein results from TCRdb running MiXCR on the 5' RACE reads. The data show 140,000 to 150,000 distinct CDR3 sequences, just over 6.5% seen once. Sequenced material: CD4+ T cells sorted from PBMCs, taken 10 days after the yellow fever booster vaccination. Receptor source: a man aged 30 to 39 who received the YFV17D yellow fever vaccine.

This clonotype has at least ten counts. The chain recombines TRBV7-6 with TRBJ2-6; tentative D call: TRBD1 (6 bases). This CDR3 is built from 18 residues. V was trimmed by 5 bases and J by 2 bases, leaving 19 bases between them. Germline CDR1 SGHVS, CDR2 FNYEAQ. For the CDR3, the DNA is TGTGCCAGCAGCCACAGGTTTGGCGGACAGACTGGGGCCAACGTCCTGACTTTC. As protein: CASSHRFGGQTGANVLTF.

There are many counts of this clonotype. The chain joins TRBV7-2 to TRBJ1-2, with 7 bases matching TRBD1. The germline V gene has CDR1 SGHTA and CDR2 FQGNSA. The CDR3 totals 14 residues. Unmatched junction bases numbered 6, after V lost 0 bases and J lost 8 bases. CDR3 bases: TGTGCCAGCAGCTTAGCGTACGGGACAGCCGGCTACACCTTC. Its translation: CASSLAYGTAGYTF. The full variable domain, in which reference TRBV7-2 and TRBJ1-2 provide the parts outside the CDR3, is GAGVSQSPSNKVTEKGKDVELRCDPISGHTALYWYRQSLGQGLEFLIYFQGNSAPDKSGLPSDRFSAERTGGSVSTLTIQRTQQEDSAVYLCASSLAYGTAGYTFGSGTRLTVV.

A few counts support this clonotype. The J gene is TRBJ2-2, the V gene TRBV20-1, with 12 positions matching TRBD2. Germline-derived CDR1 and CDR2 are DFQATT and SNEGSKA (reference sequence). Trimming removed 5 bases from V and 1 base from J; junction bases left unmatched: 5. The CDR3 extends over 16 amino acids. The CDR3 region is CSAGASGRVNTGELFF. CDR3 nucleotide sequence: TGCAGTGCTGGGGCTAGCGGGAGGGTGAACACCGGGGAGCTGTTTTTT.

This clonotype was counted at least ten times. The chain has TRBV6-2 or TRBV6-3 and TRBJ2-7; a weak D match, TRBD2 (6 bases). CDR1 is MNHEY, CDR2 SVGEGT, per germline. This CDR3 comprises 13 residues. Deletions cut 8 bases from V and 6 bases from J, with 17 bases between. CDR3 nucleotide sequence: TGTGCCAGCGCGGGACTGACTACCTCCGAGCAGTACTTC. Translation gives CASAGLTTSEQYF.

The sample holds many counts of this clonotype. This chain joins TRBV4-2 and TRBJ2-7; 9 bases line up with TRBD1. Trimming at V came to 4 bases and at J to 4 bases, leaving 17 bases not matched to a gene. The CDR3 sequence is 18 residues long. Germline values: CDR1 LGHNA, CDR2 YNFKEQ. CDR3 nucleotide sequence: TGTGCCAGCAGCCTAGGGACAGGGTCAACCGTACCGGGATACGAGCAGTACTTC. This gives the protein CASSLGTGSTVPGYEQYF.

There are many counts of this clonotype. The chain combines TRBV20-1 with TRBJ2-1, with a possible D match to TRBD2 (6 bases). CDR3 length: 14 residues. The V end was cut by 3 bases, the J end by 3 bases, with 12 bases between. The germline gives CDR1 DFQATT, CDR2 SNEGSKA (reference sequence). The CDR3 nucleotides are TGCAGTGCTAGCGGGAGAAGGGGCTACAATGAGCAGTTCTTC. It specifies CSASGRRGYNEQFF.

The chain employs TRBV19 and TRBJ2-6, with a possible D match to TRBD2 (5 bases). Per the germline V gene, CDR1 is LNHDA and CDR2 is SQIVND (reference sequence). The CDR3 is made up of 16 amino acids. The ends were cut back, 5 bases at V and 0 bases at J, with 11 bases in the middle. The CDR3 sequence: CASSPRGSSGANVLTF. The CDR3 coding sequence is TGTGCCAGTAGTCCTCGAGGGAGCTCTGGGGCCAACGTCCTGACTTTC.

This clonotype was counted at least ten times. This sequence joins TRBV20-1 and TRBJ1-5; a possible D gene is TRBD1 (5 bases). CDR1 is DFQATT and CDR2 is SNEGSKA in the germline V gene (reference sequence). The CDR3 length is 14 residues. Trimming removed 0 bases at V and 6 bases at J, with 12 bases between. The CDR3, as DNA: TGCAGTGCTAGAGATCCCAGGGAAGGTCAGCCCCAGCATTTT. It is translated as CSARDPREGQPQHF.

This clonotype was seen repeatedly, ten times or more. The CDR3 loop reads CASSRGGSVREQYF. DNA for the CDR3: TGTGCCAGCAGCAGGGGGGGATCCGTGCGCGAGCAGTACTTC. The chain is built from TRBV5-8 and TRBJ2-7; weak D call: TRBD2 (7 bases). The germline V gene encodes CDR1 SGHTS and CDR2 YDEGEE. This CDR3 comprises 14 residues. Between the trimmed V and J ends, which lost 4 bases and 6 bases, there was a span of 17 bases.

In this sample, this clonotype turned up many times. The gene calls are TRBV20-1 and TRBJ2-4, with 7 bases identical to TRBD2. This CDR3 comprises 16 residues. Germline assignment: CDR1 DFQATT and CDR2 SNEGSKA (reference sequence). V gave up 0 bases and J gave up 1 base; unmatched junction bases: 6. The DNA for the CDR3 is TGCAGTGCTAGAGATTCCCCAGCGGGGGCCAAAAACATTCAGTACTTC. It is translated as CSARDSPAGAKNIQYF.

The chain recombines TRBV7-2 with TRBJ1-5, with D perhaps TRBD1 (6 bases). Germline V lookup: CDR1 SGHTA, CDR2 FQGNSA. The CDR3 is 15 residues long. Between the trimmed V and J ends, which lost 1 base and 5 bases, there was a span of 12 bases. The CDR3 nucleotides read TGTGCCAGCAGCTTAGAGCGGGGGCTGGATCAGCCCCAGCATTTT. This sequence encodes CASSLERGLDQPQHF.

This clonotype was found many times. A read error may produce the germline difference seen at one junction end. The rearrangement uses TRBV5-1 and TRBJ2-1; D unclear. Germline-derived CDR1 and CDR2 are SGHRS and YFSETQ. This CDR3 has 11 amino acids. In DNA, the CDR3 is TGCGCCAGCAGTTTGGGGTATGAGCAGTTCTTC. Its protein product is CASSLGYEQFF.

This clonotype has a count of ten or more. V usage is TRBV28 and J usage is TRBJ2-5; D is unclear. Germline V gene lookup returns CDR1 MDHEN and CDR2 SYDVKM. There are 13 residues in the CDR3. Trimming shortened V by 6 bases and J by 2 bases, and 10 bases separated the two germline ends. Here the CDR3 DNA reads TGTGCCAGCAGCTCATCCATGCAAGAGACCCAGTACTTC. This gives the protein CASSSSMQETQYF.

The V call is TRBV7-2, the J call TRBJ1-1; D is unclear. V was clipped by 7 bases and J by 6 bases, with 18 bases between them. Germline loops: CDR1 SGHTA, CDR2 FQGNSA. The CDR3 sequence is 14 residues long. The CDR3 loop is CASKKDGTSPEAFF. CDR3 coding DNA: TGTGCCAGCAAAAAAGACGGCACCTCGCCTGAAGCTTTCTTT. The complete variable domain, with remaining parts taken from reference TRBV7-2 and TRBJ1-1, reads GAGVSQSPSNKVTEKGKDVELRCDPISGHTALYWYRQSLGQGLEFLIYFQGNSAPDKSGLPSDRFSAERTGGSVSTLTIQRTQQEDSAVYLCASKKDGTSPEAFFGQGTRLTVV.

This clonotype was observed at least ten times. Here the CDR3 reads CASSLAGPVNTGELFF. The DNA for the CDR3 is TGTGCCAGCAGCTTAGCGGGGCCCGTAAACACCGGGGAGCTGTTTTTT. The rearrangement joins TRBV7-2 to TRBJ2-2; TRBD1 might be the D (5 bases). Trimming shortened V by 0 bases and J by 2 bases, and 10 bases separated the two germline ends. CDR3 size: 16 residues. Per the germline V gene, CDR1 is SGHTA and CDR2 is FQGNSA.

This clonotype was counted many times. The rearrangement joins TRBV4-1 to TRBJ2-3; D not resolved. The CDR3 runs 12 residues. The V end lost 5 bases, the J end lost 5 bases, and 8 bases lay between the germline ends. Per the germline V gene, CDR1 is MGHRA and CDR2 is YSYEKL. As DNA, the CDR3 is TGCGCCAGCAGCTTCAACTTAGATACGCAGTATTTT. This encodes CASSFNLDTQYF.

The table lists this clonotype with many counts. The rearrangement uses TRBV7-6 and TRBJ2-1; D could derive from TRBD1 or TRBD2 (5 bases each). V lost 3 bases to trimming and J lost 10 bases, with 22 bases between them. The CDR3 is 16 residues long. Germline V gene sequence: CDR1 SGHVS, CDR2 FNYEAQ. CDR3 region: CASSFGRTGAGHEQFF. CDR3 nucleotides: TGTGCCAGCAGCTTTGGCAGGACTGGTGCAGGACACGAGCAGTTCTTC.

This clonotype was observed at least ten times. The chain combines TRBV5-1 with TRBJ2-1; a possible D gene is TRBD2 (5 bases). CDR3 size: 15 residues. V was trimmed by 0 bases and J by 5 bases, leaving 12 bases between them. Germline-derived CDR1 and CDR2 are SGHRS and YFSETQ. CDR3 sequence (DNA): TGCGCCAGCAGCTTGGAGGGCGGGCCAAACAATGAGCAGTTCTTC. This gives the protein CASSLEGGPNNEQFF.

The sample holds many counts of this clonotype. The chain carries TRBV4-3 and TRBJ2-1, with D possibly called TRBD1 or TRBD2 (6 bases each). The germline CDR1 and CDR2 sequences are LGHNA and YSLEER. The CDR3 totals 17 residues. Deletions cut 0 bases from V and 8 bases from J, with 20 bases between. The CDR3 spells CASSQDRTGARTYEQFF. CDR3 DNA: TGCGCCAGCAGCCAAGATCGTACGGGGGCCAGGACTTATGAGCAGTTCTTC.

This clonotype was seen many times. CDR3 sequence reads: CASSPQTGRETQYF. The CDR3 bases are TGTGCCAGCAGTCCTCAGACAGGGAGGGAGACCCAGTACTTC. This sequence joins TRBV12-3 or TRBV12-4 and TRBJ2-5, with D maybe TRBD1 (7 bases). Trimming removed 5 bases at V and 5 bases at J, with 15 bases between. CDR3 size: 14 residues.

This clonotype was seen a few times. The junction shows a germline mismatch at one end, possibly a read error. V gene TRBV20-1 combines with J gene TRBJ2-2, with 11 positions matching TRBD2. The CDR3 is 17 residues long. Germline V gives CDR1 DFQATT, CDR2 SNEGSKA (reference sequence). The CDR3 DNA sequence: TGCTGTGCTTCCCCGGGACTAGCGGAGTTCAACACCGGGGAGCTGTTTTTT. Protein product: CCASPGLAEFNTGELFF.

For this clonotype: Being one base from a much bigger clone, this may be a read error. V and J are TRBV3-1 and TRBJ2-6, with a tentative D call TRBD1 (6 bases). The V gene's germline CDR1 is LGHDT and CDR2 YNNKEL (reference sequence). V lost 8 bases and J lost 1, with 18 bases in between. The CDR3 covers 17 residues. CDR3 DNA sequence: TGTGCCAGCTGCCGAGGACAGATAATGTCTGGGGCCAACGTCCTGACTTTC. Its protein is CASCRGQIMSGANVLTF.

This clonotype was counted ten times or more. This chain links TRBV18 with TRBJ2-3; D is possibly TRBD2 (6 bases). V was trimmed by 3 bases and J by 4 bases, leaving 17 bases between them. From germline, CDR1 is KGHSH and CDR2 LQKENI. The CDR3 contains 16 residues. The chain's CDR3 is CASSPLGATRSDTQYF. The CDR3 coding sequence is TGTGCCAGCTCACCTCTTGGGGCGACTAGATCAGATACGCAGTATTTT.

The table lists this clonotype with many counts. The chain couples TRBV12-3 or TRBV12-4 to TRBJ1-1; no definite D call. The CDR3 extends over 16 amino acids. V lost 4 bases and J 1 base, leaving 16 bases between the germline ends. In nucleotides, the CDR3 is TGTGCCAGCAGTTCCGGGCTTGGCACCTGGAACACTGAAGCTTTCTTT. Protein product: CASSSGLGTWNTEAFF.

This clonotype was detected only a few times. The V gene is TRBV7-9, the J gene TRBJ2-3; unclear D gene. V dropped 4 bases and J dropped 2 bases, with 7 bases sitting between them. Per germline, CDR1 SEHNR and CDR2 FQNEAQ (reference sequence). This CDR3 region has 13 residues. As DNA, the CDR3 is TGTGCCAGCAGCTATAGTTCCACAGATACGCAGTATTTT. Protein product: CASSYSSTDTQYF.

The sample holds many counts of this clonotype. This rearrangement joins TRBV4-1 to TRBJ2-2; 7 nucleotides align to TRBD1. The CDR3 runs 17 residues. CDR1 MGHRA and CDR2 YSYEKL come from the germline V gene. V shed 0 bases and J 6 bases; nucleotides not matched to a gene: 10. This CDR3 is CASSQDLNRGVPGELFF. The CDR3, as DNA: TGCGCCAGCAGCCAAGATTTAAACAGGGGAGTTCCCGGGGAGCTGTTTTTT.

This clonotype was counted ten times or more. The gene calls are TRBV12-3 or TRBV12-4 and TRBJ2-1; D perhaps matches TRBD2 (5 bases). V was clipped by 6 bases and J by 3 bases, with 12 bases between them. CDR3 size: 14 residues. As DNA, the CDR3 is TGTGCCAGCAGCCAGCGGCGTAACTACAATGAGCAGTTCTTC. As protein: CASSQRRNYNEQFF.